This TCR beta chain is drawn from a study of OX40 agonist ivuxolimab in advanced cancers. Study context: An agonistic anti-OX40 (CD134) antibody, ivuxolimab, was used to treat the patients. Roughly two fifths of patients had received prior checkpoint inhibitor therapy. There were three patients with partial responses, one having hepatocellular carcinoma and two cutaneous melanoma.

The repertoire was sequenced with immunoSEQ multiplex PCR; TCRdb's copy has only in-frame clones and lacks some. Among roughly 73,000 clones listed, roughly nine tenths were seen once. The CDR3 has 16 amino acids. CDR1 is LGHNA, CDR2 YNFKEQ, per germline. Trimming removed 4 bases at V and 6 bases at J, with 18 bases between. The sequencing here drew on CD4+ or CD8+ T cells sorted from blood, taken in a trial of the OX40 agonist ivuxolimab. This TCR was recovered from an adult with an advanced solid tumor such as melanoma, head and neck, liver or kidney cancer. The rearrangement links TRBV4-2 to TRBJ2-2, with D tentatively TRBD2 (7 bases). CDR3 in amino acids: CASSLQGGGYSGELFF. In nucleotides, the CDR3 is TGTGCCAGCAGCCTTCAAGGGGGAGGGTACTCCGGGGAGCTGTTTTTT.